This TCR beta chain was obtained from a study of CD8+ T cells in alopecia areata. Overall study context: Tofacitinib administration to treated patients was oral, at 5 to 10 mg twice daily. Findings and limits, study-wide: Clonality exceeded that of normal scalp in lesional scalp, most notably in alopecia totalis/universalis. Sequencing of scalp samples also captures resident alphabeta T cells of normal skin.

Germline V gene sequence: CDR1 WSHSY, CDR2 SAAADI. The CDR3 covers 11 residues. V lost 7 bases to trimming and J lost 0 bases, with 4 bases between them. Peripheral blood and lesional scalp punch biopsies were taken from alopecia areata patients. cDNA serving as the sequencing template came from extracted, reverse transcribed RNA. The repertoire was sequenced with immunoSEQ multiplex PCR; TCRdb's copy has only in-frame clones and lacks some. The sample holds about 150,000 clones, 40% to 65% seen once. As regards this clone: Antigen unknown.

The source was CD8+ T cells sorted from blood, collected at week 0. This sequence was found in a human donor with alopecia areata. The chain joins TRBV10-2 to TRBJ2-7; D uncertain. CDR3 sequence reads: CASTSSYEQYF. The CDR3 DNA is TGCGCCAGCACAAGCTCCTACGAGCAGTACTTC.